Shown below are 21 T cell receptor beta chains from a single sample sequenced in a study of control samples from healthy donors and cancer patients. Profiling relied on immunoSEQ multiplex PCR, and the TCRdb table lists in-frame clones only, not all of them. The table lists about 130,000 clones, roughly 90% of them singletons. The sequenced sample consisted of blood. The receptors originated from a man aged 18 to 30 in good health.

This chain links TRBV5-4 with TRBJ2-5; D is uncertain. From germline, CDR1 is SGHNT and CDR2 YYREEE (reference sequence). V lost 4 bases, J lost 4 bases, and 8 bases lay in between. The CDR3 totals 12 residues. CDR3 coding DNA: TGTGCCAGCAGCCTAGAACCAGAGACCCAGTACTTC. Protein product: CASSLEPETQYF.

This clone has a single count. The chain joins TRBV6-5 to TRBJ1-5, with 8 bases matching TRBD1. Germline V CDR1 and CDR2: MNHEY, SVGAGI. V shed 10 bases and J 3 bases; nucleotides not matched to a gene: 5. This CDR3 is built from 13 residues. The CDR3 bases are TGTGCCACCGACAGGGGATTCAATCAGCCCCAGCATTTT. Its translation: CATDRGFNQPQHF.

The chain links TRBV3-1 (or the pseudogene TRBV3-2) to TRBJ1-2, with D unresolved. CDR1 is LGHDT and CDR2 is YNNKEL in the germline V gene (reference sequence). This CDR3 comprises 13 residues. With 4 bases removed from V and 8 bases from J, the gap between germline ends came to 14 bases. CDR3 coding DNA: TGTGCCAGCAGCCCCGACCGGAGTTCCGGCTACACCTTC. Translating gives CASSPDRSSGYTF.

This clone appeared a few times. The V gene is TRBV7-6, the J gene TRBJ2-3, with 9 bases lining up with TRBD2. Per the germline V gene, CDR1 is SGHVS and CDR2 is FNYEAQ. J was trimmed by 4 bases and V by 2 bases; bases with no gene match: 4. The CDR3 extends over 15 amino acids. The CDR3 here is CASSLPAGGADTQYF. Written as DNA, the CDR3 is TGTGCCAGCAGCTTACCAGCGGGGGGCGCAGATACGCAGTATTTT.

A remark on this clone: The sample has other DNA sequences that encode this CDR3 too. The chain carries TRBV19 and TRBJ2-2; D is possibly TRBD1 or TRBD2 (7 bases each). Germline CDR1 is LNHDA and CDR2 is SQIVND (reference sequence). The CDR3 is 15 residues long. V was clipped by 2 bases and J by 3 bases, with 10 bases between them. CDR3 amino acids: CASSIQGGDTGELFF. The CDR3 coding sequence is TGTGCCAGTAGTATACAGGGGGGGGACACCGGGGAGCTGTTTTTT.

The chain employs TRBV10-3 and TRBJ1-3, with 8 nucleotides matching TRBD1. From germline, CDR1 is ENHRY and CDR2 SYGVKD. The CDR3 runs to 17 residues. Trimming removed 2 bases from V and 4 bases from J; junction bases left unmatched: 10. CDR3 region: CAISEQRQGANGNTIYF. CDR3 DNA sequence: TGTGCCATCAGTGAGCAGAGGCAGGGGGCAAACGGAAACACCATATATTTT.

The chain employs TRBV29-1 and TRBJ2-1; D is possibly TRBD1 (6 bases). Deletions cut 7 bases from V and 6 bases from J, with 16 bases between. CDR1 SQVTM and CDR2 ANQGSEA come from the germline V gene. The CDR3 sequence is 13 residues long. CDR3 in DNA: TGCAGCGCCGTAAGGACAGTCCGCAATGAGCAGTTCTTC. It encodes CSAVRTVRNEQFF.

This clone has just a few counts. The V call is TRBV18, the J call TRBJ2-5; the D gene is possibly TRBD2 (5 bases). The V gene lost 3 bases and the J gene lost 2 bases, with 13 bases spanning the gap. Germline CDR1 and CDR2: KGHSH and LQKENI. The CDR3 covers 15 residues. The CDR3 spells CASSPQELGQETQYF. The CDR3 DNA sequence: TGTGCCAGCTCACCCCAGGAACTAGGACAAGAGACCCAGTACTTC.

This clone was found a few times. V usage is TRBV7-2 and J usage is TRBJ1-5, with no clear D. From germline, CDR1 is SGHTA and CDR2 FQGNSA. Between the trimmed V and J ends, which lost 4 bases and 7 bases, there was a span of 14 bases. The CDR3 has 14 amino acids. The CDR3 nucleotides read TGTGCCAGCAGCTCTCCGGGCAACCGGCAGCCCCAGCATTTT. Its translation: CASSSPGNRQPQHF.

The V and J genes are TRBV19 and TRBJ2-7; the D is unclear. CDR1 is LNHDA and CDR2 is SQIVND in the germline V gene (reference sequence). This CDR3 is built from 16 residues. V lost 6 bases to trimming and J lost 4 bases, with 22 bases between them. This CDR3 reads CASSPNSWVYSYEQYF. CDR3 bases: TGTGCCAGTAGCCCTAACAGCTGGGTATATTCTTACGAGCAGTACTTC.

This rearrangement joins TRBV7-9 to TRBJ2-1; 7 nucleotides agree with TRBD2. CDR3 size: 15 residues. Germline loops: CDR1 SEHNR, CDR2 FQNEAQ (reference sequence). With V trimmed by 8 bases and J by 5 bases, 12 bases remained unmatched. CDR3 in DNA: TGTGCCAGCCGAAATTTCCTTCGGGGGGACAATGAGCAGTTCTTC. Protein sequence: CASRNFLRGDNEQFF.

The chain couples TRBV7-9 to TRBJ2-1; D remains ambiguous. Germline lookup yields CDR1 SEHNR and CDR2 FQNEAQ (reference sequence). This CDR3 spans 11 amino acids. Deletions cut 2 bases from V and 8 bases from J, with 4 bases between. The CDR3 region is CASSLIYEQFF. CDR3 in DNA: TGTGCCAGCAGCTTAATTTATGAGCAGTTCTTC.

The chain carries TRBV5-4 and TRBJ2-7, with TRBD1 as a possible D gene (5 bases). This CDR3 contains 12 residues. Trimming removed 4 bases at V and 5 bases at J, with 10 bases between. From germline, CDR1 is SGHNT and CDR2 YYREEE (reference sequence). In DNA, the CDR3 is TGTGCCAGCAGCCAAGGGGTCCACGAGCAGTACTTC. Amino acids: CASSQGVHEQYF.

The gene calls are TRBV5-1 and TRBJ2-6; D possibly uses TRBD1 or TRBD2 (5 bases each). In germline, CDR1 is SGHRS, CDR2 YFSETQ. The CDR3 extends over 17 amino acids. Trimming took 4 bases from V and 4 from J, leaving 18 bases between them. The CDR3 protein is CASSPQRLGVGANVLTF. The CDR3 DNA is TGCGCCAGCAGCCCTCAGAGACTGGGGGTAGGGGCCAACGTCCTGACTTTC. The full variable domain, with the rest looked up from reference TRBV5-1 and TRBJ2-6, is KAGVTQTPRYLIKTRGQQVTLSCSPISGHRSVSWYQQTPGQGLQFLFEYFSETQRNKGNFPGRFSGRQFSNSRSEMNVSTLELGDSALYLCASSPQRLGVGANVLTFGAGSRLTVL.

The rearrangement uses TRBV28 and TRBJ2-5; 8 bases align to TRBD1. This CDR3 is 12 amino acids long. CDR1 MDHEN and CDR2 SYDVKM come from the germline V gene. The CDR3 region has the DNA TGTGCTACTCAGGGGGCACGGGAGACCCAGTACTTC. It codes for CATQGARETQYF.

This clone was observed a handful of times. The gene calls are TRBV6-5 and TRBJ1-2, with 10 bases lining up with TRBD1. The CDR3 loop spans 14 amino acids. Germline loops: CDR1 MNHEY, CDR2 SVGAGI. V was clipped by 6 bases and J by 5 bases; unmatched bases: 6. The CDR3 spells CASSLGGQGYGYTF. The CDR3 DNA reads as TGTGCCAGCAGCCTGGGGGGACAGGGGTATGGCTACACCTTC.

The CDR3 loop is CASSYSSGRPYEQYV. CDR3 in DNA: TGTGCCAGCAGTTACTCAAGCGGGAGACCCTACGAGCAGTACGTC. The J gene is TRBJ2-7, the V gene TRBV6-2 or TRBV6-3; 8 positions match TRBD2. This CDR3 has 15 residues. Germline V gene sequence: CDR1 MNHEY, CDR2 SVGEGT. Trimming removed 0 bases from V and 2 bases from J; junction bases left unmatched: 3.

The CDR3 loop reads CASSQGVANEKLFF. As DNA, the CDR3 is TGTGCCAGCAGCCAGGGAGTAGCTAATGAAAAACTGTTTTTT. The genes are TRBV5-6 and TRBJ1-4; D might be TRBD1 (5 bases). This CDR3 region has 14 residues. The V and J ends lost 4 bases and 3 bases respectively, with 10 bases between them. Germline CDR1 is SGHDT and CDR2 is YYEEEE.

This chain connects TRBV5-1 to TRBJ2-7, with D maybe TRBD2 (7 bases). CDR1 is SGHRS, CDR2 YFSETQ, per germline. This CDR3 is built from 17 residues. The ends were cut back, 0 bases at V and 1 base at J, with 17 bases in the middle. The CDR3 DNA follows: TGCGCCAGCAGCTTGGCCGAGGGGGGGCTAGAGTCCTACGAGCAGTACTTC. This sequence encodes CASSLAEGGLESYEQYF. Variable domain in full (rest from reference TRBV5-1 and TRBJ2-7): KAGVTQTPRYLIKTRGQQVTLSCSPISGHRSVSWYQQTPGQGLQFLFEYFSETQRNKGNFPGRFSGRQFSNSRSEMNVSTLELGDSALYLCASSLAEGGLESYEQYFGPGTRLTVT.

This chain links TRBV6-5 with TRBJ1-1; D ambiguous. Trimming removed 7 bases from V and 3 bases from J, with 9 bases in between. This CDR3 contains 12 residues. CDR1 MNHEY and CDR2 SVGAGI come from the germline V gene. DNA of the CDR3: TGTGCCAGCACCCGCTTGGACACTGAAGCTTTCTTT. Translating it yields CASTRLDTEAFF.

The chain recombines TRBV27 with TRBJ2-5, with D perhaps being TRBD1 or TRBD2 (6 bases each). With 2 bases removed from V and 5 bases from J, the gap between germline ends came to 18 bases. Germline-derived CDR1 and CDR2 are MNHEY and SMNVEV (reference sequence). This CDR3 is built from 16 residues. The CDR3 coding sequence is TGTGCCAGCAGTTTAAGGGGGACTCACAGTTCGGAGACCCAGTACTTC. Translating it yields CASSLRGTHSSETQYF.